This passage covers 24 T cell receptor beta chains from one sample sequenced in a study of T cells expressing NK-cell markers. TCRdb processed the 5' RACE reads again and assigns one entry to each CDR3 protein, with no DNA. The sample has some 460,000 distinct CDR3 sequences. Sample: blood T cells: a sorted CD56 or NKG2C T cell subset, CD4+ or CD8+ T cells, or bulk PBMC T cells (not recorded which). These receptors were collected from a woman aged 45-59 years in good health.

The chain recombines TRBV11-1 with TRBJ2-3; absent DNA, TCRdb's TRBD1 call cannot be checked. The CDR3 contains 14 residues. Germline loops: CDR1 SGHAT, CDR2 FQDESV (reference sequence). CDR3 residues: CASSGDKDTDTQYF.

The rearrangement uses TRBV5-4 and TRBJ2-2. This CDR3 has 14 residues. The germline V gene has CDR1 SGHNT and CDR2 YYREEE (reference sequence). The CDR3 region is CASSLEPFTGELFF. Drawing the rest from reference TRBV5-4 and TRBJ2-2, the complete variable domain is ETGVTQSPTHLIKTRGQQVTLRCSSQSGHNTVSWYQQALGQGPQFIFQYYREEENGRGNFPPRFSGLQFPNYSSELNVNALELDDSALYLCASSLEPFTGELFFGEGSRLTVL.

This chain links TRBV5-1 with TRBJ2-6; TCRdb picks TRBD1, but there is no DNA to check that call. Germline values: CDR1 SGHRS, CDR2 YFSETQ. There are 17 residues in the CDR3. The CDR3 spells CASNPTGIPSGANVLTF. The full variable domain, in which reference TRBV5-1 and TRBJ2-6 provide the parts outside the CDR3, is KAGVTQTPRYLIKTRGQQVTLSCSPISGHRSVSWYQQTPGQGLQFLFEYFSETQRNKGNFPGRFSGRQFSNSRSEMNVSTLELGDSALYLCASNPTGIPSGANVLTFGAGSRLTVL.

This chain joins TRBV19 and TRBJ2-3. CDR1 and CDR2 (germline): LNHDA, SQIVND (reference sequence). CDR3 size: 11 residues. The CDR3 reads CASSQQTTQYF.

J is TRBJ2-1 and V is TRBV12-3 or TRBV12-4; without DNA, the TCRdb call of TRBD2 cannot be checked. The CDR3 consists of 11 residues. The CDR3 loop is CASSLGGPLFF.

The CDR3 region is CASSSNRAPGAYEQYF. This rearrangement joins TRBV27 to TRBJ2-7; TCRdb indicates TRBD1, and absent DNA this call remains unverified. Germline V gives CDR1 MNHEY, CDR2 SMNVEV (reference sequence). This CDR3 region has 16 residues.

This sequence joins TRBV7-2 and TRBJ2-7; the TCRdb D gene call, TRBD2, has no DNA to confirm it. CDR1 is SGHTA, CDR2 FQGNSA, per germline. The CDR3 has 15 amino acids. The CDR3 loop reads CASSLEGTTPYEQYF.

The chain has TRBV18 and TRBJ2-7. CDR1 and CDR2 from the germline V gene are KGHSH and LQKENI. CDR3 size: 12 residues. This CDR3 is CASAQRDYEQYF.

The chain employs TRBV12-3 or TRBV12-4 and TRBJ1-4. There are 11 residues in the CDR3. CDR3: CASSSIGPLVF.

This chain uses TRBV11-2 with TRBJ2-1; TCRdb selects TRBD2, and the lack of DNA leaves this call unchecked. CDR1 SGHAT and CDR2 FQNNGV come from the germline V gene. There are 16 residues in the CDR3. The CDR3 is CASSSFRDFYYNEQFF. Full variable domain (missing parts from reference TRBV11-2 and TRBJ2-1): EAGVAQSPRYKIIEKRQSVAFWCNPISGHATLYWYQQILGQGPKLLIQFQNNGVVDDSQLPKDRFSAERLKGVDSTLKIQPAKLEDSAVYLCASSSFRDFYYNEQFFGPGTRLTVL.

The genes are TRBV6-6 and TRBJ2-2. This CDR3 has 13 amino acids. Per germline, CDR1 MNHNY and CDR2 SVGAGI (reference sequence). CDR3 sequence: CASTSDNTGELFF.

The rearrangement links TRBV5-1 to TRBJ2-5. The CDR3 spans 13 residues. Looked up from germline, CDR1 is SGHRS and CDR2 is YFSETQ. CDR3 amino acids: CASSRRDKETQYF.

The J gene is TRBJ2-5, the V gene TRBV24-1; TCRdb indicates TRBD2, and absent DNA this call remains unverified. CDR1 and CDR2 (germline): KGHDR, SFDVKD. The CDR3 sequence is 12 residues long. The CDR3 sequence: CATGQSGETQYF.

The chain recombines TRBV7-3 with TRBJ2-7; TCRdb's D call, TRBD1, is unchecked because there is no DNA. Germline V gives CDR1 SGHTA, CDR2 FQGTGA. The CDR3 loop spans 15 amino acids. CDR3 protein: CASSQSGQSAHEQYF.

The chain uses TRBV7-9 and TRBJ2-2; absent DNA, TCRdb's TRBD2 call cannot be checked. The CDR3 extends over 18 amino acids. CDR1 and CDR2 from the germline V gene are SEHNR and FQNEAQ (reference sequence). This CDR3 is CASSPTSGRARNTGELFF. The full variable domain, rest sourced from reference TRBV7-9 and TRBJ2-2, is DTGVSQNPRHKITKRGQNVTFRCDPISEHNRLYWYRQTLGQGPEFLTYFQNEAQLEKSRLLSDRFSAERPKGSFSTLEIQRTEQGDSAMYLCASSPTSGRARNTGELFFGEGSRLTVL.

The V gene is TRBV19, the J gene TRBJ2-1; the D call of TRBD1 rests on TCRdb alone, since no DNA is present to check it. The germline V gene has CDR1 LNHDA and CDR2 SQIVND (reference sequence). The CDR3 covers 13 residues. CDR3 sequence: CASSMQGAYEQFF.

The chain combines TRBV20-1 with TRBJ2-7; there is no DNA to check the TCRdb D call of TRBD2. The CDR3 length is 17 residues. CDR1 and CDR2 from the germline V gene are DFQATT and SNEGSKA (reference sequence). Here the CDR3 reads CSARSPLAGGISNEQYF.

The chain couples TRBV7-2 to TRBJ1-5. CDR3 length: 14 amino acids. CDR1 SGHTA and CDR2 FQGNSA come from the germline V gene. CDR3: CASSPQVLLQPQHF.

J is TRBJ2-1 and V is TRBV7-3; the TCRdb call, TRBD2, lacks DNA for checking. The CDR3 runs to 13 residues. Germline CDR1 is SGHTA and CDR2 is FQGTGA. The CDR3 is CASSSGLYNEQFF.

CDR3 in amino acids: CATSDGTGVIMGEQFF. The chain joins TRBV24-1 to TRBJ2-1; as DNA is missing, the TRBD1 call by TCRdb cannot be tested. The length of the CDR3 is 16 residues. From germline, CDR1 is KGHDR and CDR2 SFDVKD.

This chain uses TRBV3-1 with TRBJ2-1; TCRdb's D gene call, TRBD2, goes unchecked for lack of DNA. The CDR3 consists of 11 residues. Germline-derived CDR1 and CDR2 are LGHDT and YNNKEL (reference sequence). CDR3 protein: CASSHGTRPFF.

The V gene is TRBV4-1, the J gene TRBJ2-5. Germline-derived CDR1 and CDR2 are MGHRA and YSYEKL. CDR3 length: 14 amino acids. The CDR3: CASSQESSAETQYF.

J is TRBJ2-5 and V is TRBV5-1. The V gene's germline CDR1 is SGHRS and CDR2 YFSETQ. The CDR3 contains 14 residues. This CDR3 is CASSLWQDQETQYF.

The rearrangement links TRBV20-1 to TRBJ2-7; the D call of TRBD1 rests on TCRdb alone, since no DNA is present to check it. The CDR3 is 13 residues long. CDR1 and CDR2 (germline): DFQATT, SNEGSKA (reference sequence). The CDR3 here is CSALGQGYNEQYF.